This T cell receptor beta chain was profiled in a study of T-cell memory formation after mild COVID-19. About the research overall: In these data, TCR clusters were largely donor specific.

This CDR3 is 14 amino acids long. From germline, CDR1 is MNHEY and CDR2 SVGAGI. V gave up 0 bases and J gave up 5 bases, with 11 bases separating them. TCRdb reanalysed the 5' RACE reads using MiXCR and keeps one entry per CDR3 protein. Found here are about 82,000 distinct CDR3 sequences, about 13% of them singletons; the top ten hold 40% to 45%. The material sequenced was PBMCs or a T cell subset sorted from them (not recorded which). This rearrangement joins TRBV6-5 to TRBJ2-7; D may be TRBD1 (6 bases). This receptor was identified in a man between 18 and 29 years old who had mild COVID-19 (a few samples of this study predate the infection). Cell type and time point are not known. CDR3 protein: CASSYSGQLNEQYF. In nucleotides, the CDR3 is TGTGCCAGCAGTTACTCCGGACAGTTGAACGAGCAGTACTTC.